The count of the clone carrying this T cell receptor (beta chain) is one. Its specificity is unknown. The source of the sample is a study of T cell responses to AZD1222 COVID-19 vaccine. Study outcomes and limitations: Clonal diversity may have been underestimated in mostly white British donors.

Assay used: immunoSEQ multiplex PCR; TCRdb lists only in-frame clones, some missing. The profile shows roughly 100,000 clones, 82% of them singletons. There are 13 residues in the CDR3. Germline CDR1 reads SNHLY; CDR2 reads FYNNEI. Trimming took off 8 bases at V and 4 bases at J, with 15 bases between the two ends. The sequencing here drew on peripheral blood, taken on day 0 of AZD1222 vaccination. The source of this sequence is an adult in good health. The V and J genes are TRBV2 and TRBJ2-7; D may match TRBD1 or TRBD2 (6 bases each). The CDR3 nucleotides are TGTGCCAGCGGAAGACCGGGGGCGTACGAGCAGTACTTC. Protein sequence: CASGRPGAYEQYF.